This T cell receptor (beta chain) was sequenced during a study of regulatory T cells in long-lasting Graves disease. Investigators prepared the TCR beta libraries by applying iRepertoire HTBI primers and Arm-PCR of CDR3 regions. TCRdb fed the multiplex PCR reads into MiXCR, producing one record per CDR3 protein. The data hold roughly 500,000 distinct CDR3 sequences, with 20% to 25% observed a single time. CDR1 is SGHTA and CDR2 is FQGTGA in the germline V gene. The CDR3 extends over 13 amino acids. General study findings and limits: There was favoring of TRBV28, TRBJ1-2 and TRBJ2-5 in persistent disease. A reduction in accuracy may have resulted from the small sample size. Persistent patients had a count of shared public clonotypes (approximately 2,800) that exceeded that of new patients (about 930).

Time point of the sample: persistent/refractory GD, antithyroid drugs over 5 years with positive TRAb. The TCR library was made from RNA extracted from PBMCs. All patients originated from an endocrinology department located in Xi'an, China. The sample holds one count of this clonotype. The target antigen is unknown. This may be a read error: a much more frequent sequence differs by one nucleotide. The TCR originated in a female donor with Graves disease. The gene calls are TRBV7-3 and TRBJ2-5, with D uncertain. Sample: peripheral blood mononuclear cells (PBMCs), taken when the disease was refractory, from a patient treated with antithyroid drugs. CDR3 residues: CASSLSPGENQYF. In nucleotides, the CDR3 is TGTGCCAGCAGCTTAAGTCCTGGAGAGAACCAGTACTTC.